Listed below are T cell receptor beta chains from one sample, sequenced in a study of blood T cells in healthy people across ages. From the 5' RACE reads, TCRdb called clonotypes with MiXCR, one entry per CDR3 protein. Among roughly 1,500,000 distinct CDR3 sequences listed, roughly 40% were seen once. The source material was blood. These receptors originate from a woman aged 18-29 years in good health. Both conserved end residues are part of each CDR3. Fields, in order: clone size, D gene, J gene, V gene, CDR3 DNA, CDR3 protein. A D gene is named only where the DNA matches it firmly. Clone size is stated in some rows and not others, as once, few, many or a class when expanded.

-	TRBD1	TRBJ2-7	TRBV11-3	TGTGCCAGCAGCAGCACTATAGGGACAGGGGCCTACGAGCAGTACTTC	CASSSTIGTGAYEQYF
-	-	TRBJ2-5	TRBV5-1	TGCGCCAGCAGCTTCGACAGGAACCAAGAGACCCAGTACTTC	CASSFDRNQETQYF
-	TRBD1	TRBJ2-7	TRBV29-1	TGCAGCGTCCGCACACAGCCGACAGGGTCGAGATACGAGCAGTACTTC	CSVRTQPTGSRYEQYF
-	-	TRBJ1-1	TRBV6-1	TGTGCCAGCAGTGAAGCGTCAGGGGCGCGCACTGAAGCTTTCTTT	CASSEASGARTEAFF
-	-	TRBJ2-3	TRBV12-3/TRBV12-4	TGTGCCAGCAGTTCCATGGACCATACGCAGTATTTT	CASSSMDHTQYF
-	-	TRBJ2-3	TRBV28	TGTGCCAGCTCCGGAGGGGGGGAGAGCACAGATACGCAGTATTTT	CASSGGGESTDTQYF
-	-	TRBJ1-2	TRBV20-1	TGCAGTGCTAGAGACCACACTCAGGGGACCTATGGCTACACCTTC	CSARDHTQGTYGYTF
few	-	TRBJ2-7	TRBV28	TGTGCCAGCAGTTTAGTGAAGCCGGGGTACTTC	CASSLVKPGYF
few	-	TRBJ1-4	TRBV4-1	TGCGCCAGCAGTCAAGATCGGGAAGGGGCAACTAATGAAAAACTGTTTTTT	CASSQDREGATNEKLFF
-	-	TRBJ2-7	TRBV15	TGTGCCACCAGCCCGTACGGGACGGGCCCTTACGAGCAGTACTTC	CATSPYGTGPYEQYF
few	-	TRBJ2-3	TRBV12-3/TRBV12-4	TGTGCCAGCAGTTTAAGGGGGGCCCCCCCCACAGATACGCAGTATTTT	CASSLRGAPPTDTQYF
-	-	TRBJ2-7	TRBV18	TGTGCCAGCTCACCACTGTCTAACTCCTACGAGCAGTACTTC	CASSPLSNSYEQYF
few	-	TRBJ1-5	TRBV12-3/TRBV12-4	TGTGCCAGCAGGCCTAGAGGGGGACGCAATCAGCCCCAGCATTTT	CASRPRGGRNQPQHF
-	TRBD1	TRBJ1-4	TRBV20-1	TGCAGTGCTAGCCTAGGGACAGGGTATAGTGAAAAACTGTTTTTT	CSASLGTGYSEKLFF
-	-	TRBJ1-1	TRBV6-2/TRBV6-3	TGTGCCACCAGAAAGAGCTTGAACACTGAAGCTTTCTTT	CATRKSLNTEAFF
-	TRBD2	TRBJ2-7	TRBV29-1	TGCAGCGTTGAAATGCCCCCTAGCGGGGGCCGGTATGAGCAGTACTTC	CSVEMPPSGGRYEQYF
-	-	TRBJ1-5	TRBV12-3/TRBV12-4	TGTGCCAGCAGTCCAAGTGTGGACGGCAATCAGCCCCAGCATTTT	CASSPSVDGNQPQHF
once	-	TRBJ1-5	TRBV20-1	TGCAGTGCTACGAGACAGAATAGCAATCAGCCCCAGCATTTT	CSATRQNSNQPQHF
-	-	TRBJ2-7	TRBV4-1	TGCGCCAGCAGCCAAGATAGCTCTCTCCCTTCTTACGAGCAGTACTTC	CASSQDSSLPSYEQYF
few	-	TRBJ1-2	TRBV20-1	TGCAGTGCTAGAGACCCGGCGGGTGGCTACACCTTC	CSARDPAGGYTF
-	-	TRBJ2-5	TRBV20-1	TGCAGTGCTTCAGGGGGGGGGGAGTTATACAATGAGCAGTACTTC	CSASGGGELYNEQYF
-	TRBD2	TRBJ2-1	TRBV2	TGTGCCAGCAGTCCTAGCGGGAGTCTACCCCACAATGAGCAGTTCTTC	CASSPSGSLPHNEQFF